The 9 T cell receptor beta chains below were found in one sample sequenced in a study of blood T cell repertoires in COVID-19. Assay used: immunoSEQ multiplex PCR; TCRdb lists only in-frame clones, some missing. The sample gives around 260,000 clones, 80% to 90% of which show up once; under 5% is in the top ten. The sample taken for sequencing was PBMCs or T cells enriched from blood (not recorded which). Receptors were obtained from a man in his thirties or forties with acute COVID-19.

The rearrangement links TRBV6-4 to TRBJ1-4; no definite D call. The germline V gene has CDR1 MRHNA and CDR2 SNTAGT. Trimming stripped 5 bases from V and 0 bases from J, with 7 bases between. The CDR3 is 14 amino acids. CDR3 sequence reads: CASSRDATNEKLFF. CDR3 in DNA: TGTGCCAGCAGTCGGGATGCAACTAATGAAAAACTGTTTTTT.

CDR3 region: CASSGRTGYGYTF. The CDR3 DNA is TGTGCCAGCAGCGGAAGGACAGGGTATGGCTACACCTTC. This sequence joins TRBV5-5 and TRBJ1-2; TRBD1 agrees at 8 bases. This CDR3 spans 13 amino acids. Germline V lookup: CDR1 SGHKS, CDR2 YYEKEE (reference sequence). V lost 4 bases to trimming and J lost 5 bases; unmatched junction nucleotides: 4.

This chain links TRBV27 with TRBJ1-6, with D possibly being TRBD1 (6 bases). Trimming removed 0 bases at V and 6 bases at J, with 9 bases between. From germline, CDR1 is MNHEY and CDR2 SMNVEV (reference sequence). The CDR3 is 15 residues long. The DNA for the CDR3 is TGTGCCAGCAGTTTATCAAGGACAGTTAATTCACCCCTCCACTTT. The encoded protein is CASSLSRTVNSPLHF.

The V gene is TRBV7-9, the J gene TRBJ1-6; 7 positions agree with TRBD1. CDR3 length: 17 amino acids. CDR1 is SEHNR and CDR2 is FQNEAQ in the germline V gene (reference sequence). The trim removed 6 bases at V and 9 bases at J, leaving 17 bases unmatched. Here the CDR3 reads CASRAILTGLSSSPLHF. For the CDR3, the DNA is TGTGCCAGCAGAGCAATCCTGACAGGGCTATCTTCTTCACCCCTCCACTTT.

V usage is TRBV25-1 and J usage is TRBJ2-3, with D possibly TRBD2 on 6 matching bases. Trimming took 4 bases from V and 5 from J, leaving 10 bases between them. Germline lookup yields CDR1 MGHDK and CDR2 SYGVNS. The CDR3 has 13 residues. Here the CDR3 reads CASSGDGGDTQYF. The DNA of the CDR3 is TGTGCCAGCAGTGGGGACGGGGGAGATACGCAGTATTTT.

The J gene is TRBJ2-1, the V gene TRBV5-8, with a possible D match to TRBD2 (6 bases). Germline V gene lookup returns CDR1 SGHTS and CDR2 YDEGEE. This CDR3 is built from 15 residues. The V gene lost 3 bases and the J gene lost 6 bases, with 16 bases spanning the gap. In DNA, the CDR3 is TGTGCCAGCAGCTGGGACTCCAAAAGTATCAATGAGCAGTTCTTC. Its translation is CASSWDSKSINEQFF.

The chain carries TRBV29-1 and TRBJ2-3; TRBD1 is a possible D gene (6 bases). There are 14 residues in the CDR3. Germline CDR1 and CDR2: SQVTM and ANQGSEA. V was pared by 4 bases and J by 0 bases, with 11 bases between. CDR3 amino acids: CSVARTASTDTQYF. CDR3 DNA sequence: TGCAGCGTTGCCCGGACAGCTAGCACAGATACGCAGTATTTT.

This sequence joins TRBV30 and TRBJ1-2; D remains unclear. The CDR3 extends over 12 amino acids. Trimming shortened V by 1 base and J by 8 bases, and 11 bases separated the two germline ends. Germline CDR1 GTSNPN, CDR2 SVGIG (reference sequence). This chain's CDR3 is CAWSAGGGGYTF. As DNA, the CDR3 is TGTGCCTGGAGTGCAGGAGGAGGAGGCTACACCTTC.

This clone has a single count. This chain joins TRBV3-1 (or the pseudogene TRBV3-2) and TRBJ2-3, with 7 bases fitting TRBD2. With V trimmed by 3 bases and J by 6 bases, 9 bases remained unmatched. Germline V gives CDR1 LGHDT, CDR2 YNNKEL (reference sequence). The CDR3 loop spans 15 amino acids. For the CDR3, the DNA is TGTGCCAGCAGCCAGGTGGGGCGGGGGATCGATACGCAGTATTTT. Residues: CASSQVGRGIDTQYF.